This entry concerns a single T cell receptor beta chain. Here immunoSEQ multiplex PCR was the method, and the copy in TCRdb shows in-frame clones only, minus some. Altogether roughly 120,000 clones are present, just over 90% being singletons, with the ten largest covering approximately 7.8%. CDR1 and CDR2 from the germline V gene are LGHDT and YNNKEL (reference sequence). J was trimmed by 3 bases and V by 3 bases; bases with no gene match: 11. The CDR3 runs to 19 residues. This entry comes from a study of control samples from healthy donors and cancer patients. Sequences were obtained from blood. The J gene is TRBJ2-5, the V gene TRBV3-1 (or the pseudogene TRBV3-2); 15 positions agree with TRBD2. This sequence was found in a woman younger than 35 in good health. The CDR3 is CASSQAPGLAGGAEETQYF. CDR3 bases: TGTGCCAGCAGCCAGGCTCCCGGACTAGCGGGGGGGGCCGAAGAGACCCAGTACTTC.